The 25 T cell receptor beta chains given below trace back to one sample, sequenced in a study of CD8 T cells in ankylosing spondylitis. TCRdb passed the 5' RACE reads through MiXCR, listing each CDR3 protein once. This sample carries just over 150,000 distinct CDR3 sequences, around 17% of them seen once, and the ten largest clones take approximately 7.6%. The sequenced sample was blood, either unsorted or a sorted T cell fraction (not recorded which). These receptors were collected from a male donor with ankylosing spondylitis or in good health (not recorded which).

This clonotype appeared many times. The chain uses TRBV24-1 and TRBJ2-1; 9 bases agree with TRBD2. This CDR3 is 16 amino acids long. V lost 6 bases to trimming and J lost 2 bases; unmatched junction nucleotides: 7. From germline, CDR1 is KGHDR and CDR2 SFDVKD. The chain's CDR3 is CATSLSGSAPYNEQFF. DNA for the CDR3: TGTGCCACCAGTCTTAGCGGGAGCGCGCCCTACAATGAGCAGTTCTTC.

This clonotype was picked up many times. The CDR3 sequence: CASSAWAEAGWGYTF. CDR3 DNA: TGTGCCAGCAGTGCCTGGGCGGAGGCAGGATGGGGCTACACCTTC. The chain recombines TRBV25-1 with TRBJ1-2; D call uncertain. The CDR3 consists of 15 residues. V was shortened by 4 bases and J by 8 bases, with 20 bases between the two germline ends. Germline loops: CDR1 MGHDK, CDR2 SYGVNS.

Details on this clonotype: This may be a read error, as it is one base from a much larger clone. The CDR3 loop is CASSTGMGLWGGDEQLF. The DNA for the CDR3 is TGTGCCAGTAGTACCGGAATGGGACTCTGGGGGGGCGATGAGCAGCTCTTC. The V call is TRBV19, the J call TRBJ2-1; weak D call: TRBD2 (7 bases). Germline loops: CDR1 LNHDA, CDR2 SQIVND (reference sequence). This CDR3 has 17 amino acids. Full variable domain (rest looked up from reference TRBV19 and TRBJ2-1): DGGITQSPKYLFRKEGQNVTLSCEQNLNHDAMYWYRQDPGQGLRLIYYSQIVNDFQKGDIAEGYSVSREKKESFPLTVTSAQKNPTAFYLCASSTGMGLWGGDEQLFGPGTRLTVL.

The CDR3 here is CASRQPREGEQYF. The CDR3 nucleotides are TGTGCCAGCAGACAGCCCAGGGAAGGAGAGCAGTACTTC. The V and J genes are TRBV6-2 or TRBV6-3 and TRBJ2-7; tentatively, D is TRBD1 (5 bases). Germline CDR1 MNHEY, CDR2 SVGEGT. V was shortened by 6 bases and J by 7 bases, with 16 bases between the two germline ends. The CDR3 is made up of 13 amino acids.

This clonotype was observed at least ten times. CDR3 loop: CASSLGDGYEQYF. CDR3 in DNA: TGCGCCAGCAGCTTGGGGGACGGGTACGAGCAGTACTTC. The genes are TRBV5-1 and TRBJ2-7; D is tentatively TRBD1 or TRBD2 (5 bases each). The length of the CDR3 is 13 residues. CDR1 SGHRS and CDR2 YFSETQ come from the germline V gene. The ends were cut back, 0 bases at V and 4 bases at J, with 8 bases in the middle.

This clonotype was recorded many times. The rearrangement uses TRBV4-1 and TRBJ1-5; 12 positions agree with TRBD1. The CDR3 is made up of 17 amino acids. With V trimmed by 6 bases and J by 5 bases, 11 bases remained unmatched. CDR1 is MGHRA and CDR2 is YSYEKL in the germline V gene. In DNA form, the CDR3 reads TGCGCCAGCAGGCGACATGGTGGGACAGGGGGCGATCAGCCCCAGCATTTT. Its protein is CASRRHGGTGGDQPQHF.

The table lists this clonotype with a few counts. The chain joins TRBV7-2 to TRBJ2-7, with 10 bases fitting TRBD2. V lost 3 bases and J lost 7; bases outside the gene matches: 9. The CDR3 loop spans 15 amino acids. The germline CDR1 and CDR2 sequences are SGHTA and FQGNSA. The CDR3: CASSFVSSGSGEQYF. The DNA for the CDR3 is TGTGCCAGCAGCTTCGTCTCTAGCGGGAGTGGAGAGCAGTACTTC.

The rearrangement joins TRBV24-1 to TRBJ2-7; 10 positions agree with TRBD2. This CDR3 contains 15 residues. Losses at the gene ends were 2 bases for V and 3 bases for J; bases not matched to a gene: 3. The germline V gene has CDR1 KGHDR and CDR2 SFDVKD. The CDR3 loop is CATSDYASGSYEQYF. The CDR3 DNA reads TGTGCCACCAGTGATTATGCTAGCGGGAGCTACGAGCAGTACTTC.

This sequence joins TRBV20-1 and TRBJ2-2, with D unclear. Per germline, CDR1 DFQATT and CDR2 SNEGSKA (reference sequence). Trimming removed 1 base from V and 4 bases from J, with 10 bases in between. The CDR3 spans 14 residues. CDR3 sequence: CSARVPAGTGELFF. CDR3 in DNA: TGCAGTGCTAGAGTCCCGGCCGGCACCGGGGAGCTGTTTTTT.

V gene TRBV20-1 combines with J gene TRBJ2-1; D gene unclear. V lost 4 bases and J 2 bases, leaving 12 bases between the germline ends. The CDR3 totals 14 residues. Germline assignment: CDR1 DFQATT and CDR2 SNEGSKA (reference sequence). CDR3 in amino acids: CSATERQTYNEQFF. CDR3 DNA sequence: TGCAGTGCTACCGAGCGCCAAACCTACAATGAGCAGTTCTTC.

This clonotype has a count of ten or more. The V gene is TRBV12-3 or TRBV12-4, the J gene TRBJ2-5; 9 bases match TRBD2. The CDR3 runs to 13 residues. J was trimmed by 3 bases and V by 7 bases; bases with no gene match: 3. The CDR3 region has the DNA TGTGCCAGCACAGTAGCGGGAGAAGAGACCCAGTACTTC. It is translated as CASTVAGEETQYF.

This chain uses TRBV19 with TRBJ2-1; possibly TRBD2 for D (5 bases). Trimming removed 5 bases at V and 4 bases at J, with 15 bases between. Germline loops: CDR1 LNHDA, CDR2 SQIVND (reference sequence). The CDR3 is made up of 15 amino acids. CDR3 DNA: TGTGCCAGTAGTCTGGACTTACTTCTTTACAATGAGCAGTTCTTC. Encoded protein: CASSLDLLLYNEQFF.

The chain joins TRBV11-3 to TRBJ2-3; 7 positions agree with TRBD2. The CDR3 loop spans 16 amino acids. After removal of 6 bases from V and 0 bases from J, the junction contained 9 bases not matched to a gene. Germline CDR1 reads SGHNT; CDR2 reads YENEEA. The CDR3 DNA reads TGTGCCAGCAGAGAATGGGGGGAGGGAAGCACAGATACGCAGTATTTT. Translating it yields CASREWGEGSTDTQYF.

The table lists this clonotype with many counts. The V call is TRBV5-5, the J call TRBJ2-5; tentatively, D is TRBD1 (6 bases). Deletions cut 4 bases from V and 5 bases from J, with 15 bases between. The length of the CDR3 is 14 residues. Germline V gene data show CDR1 as SGHKS and CDR2 as YYEKEE (reference sequence). CDR3 region: CASSLSTGWETQYF. CDR3 DNA sequence: TGTGCCAGCAGCCTTTCGACAGGATGGGAGACCCAGTACTTC.

This clonotype was seen at least ten times. The rearrangement links TRBV5-1 to TRBJ2-2; TRBD1 is a possible D gene (6 bases). Trimming removed 4 bases at V and 1 base at J, with 11 bases between. Germline V gene lookup returns CDR1 SGHRS and CDR2 YFSETQ. The CDR3 spans 15 residues. This CDR3 reads CASSLSGQNTGELFF. The CDR3 bases are TGCGCCAGCAGCCTCTCGGGACAGAACACCGGGGAGCTGTTTTTT. Variable domain in full (rest from reference TRBV5-1 and TRBJ2-2): KAGVTQTPRYLIKTRGQQVTLSCSPISGHRSVSWYQQTPGQGLQFLFEYFSETQRNKGNFPGRFSGRQFSNSRSEMNVSTLELGDSALYLCASSLSGQNTGELFFGEGSRLTVL.

This clonotype came up many times. The chain joins TRBV7-2 to TRBJ1-4; 9 nucleotides line up with TRBD1. Losses at the gene ends were 6 bases for V and 7 bases for J; bases not matched to a gene: 9. This CDR3 spans 15 amino acids. In germline, CDR1 is SGHTA, CDR2 FQGNSA. The CDR3 is CASSFRGQGGEKLFF. CDR3 sequence (DNA): TGTGCCAGCAGTTTTAGGGGACAGGGAGGTGAAAAACTGTTTTTT.

The chain uses TRBV5-1 and TRBJ1-5; TRBD1 matches at 11 bases. The CDR3 totals 15 residues. Germline V lookup: CDR1 SGHRS, CDR2 YFSETQ. Trimming cost V 0 bases and J 5 bases; bases outside gene matches: 1. The CDR3 loop reads CASSLGGQGDQPQHF. Written as DNA, the CDR3 is TGCGCCAGCAGCTTGGGGGGACAGGGGGATCAGCCCCAGCATTTT.

This clonotype was detected many times. V is TRBV5-1 and J is TRBJ2-1; TRBD2 matches at 8 bases. The CDR3 length is 15 residues. Germline CDR1 is SGHRS and CDR2 is YFSETQ. V was clipped by 1 base and J by 6 bases; unmatched bases: 6. CDR3 loop: CASSLTSGAVNEQFF. CDR3 sequence (DNA): TGCGCCAGCAGCTTGACTAGCGGAGCCGTCAATGAGCAGTTCTTC.

This clonotype was found many times. Here the CDR3 reads CASSVDRLDYGYTF. CDR3 DNA: TGCGCCAGCAGTGTGGACAGGCTCGACTATGGCTACACCTTC. The chain carries TRBV10-2 and TRBJ1-2, with 7 bases identical to TRBD1. V lost 4 bases to trimming and J lost 3 bases; unmatched junction nucleotides: 5. There are 14 residues in the CDR3. The germline CDR1 and CDR2 sequences are WSHSY and SAAADI.

This clonotype was found many times. The gene calls are TRBV20-1 and TRBJ2-7; TRBD2 agrees at 10 bases. This CDR3 region has 14 residues. Germline CDR1 reads DFQATT; CDR2 reads SNEGSKA (reference sequence). V shed 4 bases and J 7 bases; nucleotides not matched to a gene: 10. The CDR3 DNA reads as TGCAGTGCTATTAAGCGGGAGGGCCTGGAAGAGCAGTACTTC. It is translated as CSAIKREGLEEQYF.

In this sample, this clonotype turned up a few times. This sequence joins TRBV24-1 and TRBJ2-1; D remains unclear. Trimming cost V 0 bases and J 1 base, with 9 bases left between them. The CDR3 sequence is 16 residues long. Germline CDR1 KGHDR, CDR2 SFDVKD. The CDR3 reads CATSDLDGQSYNEQFF. The CDR3, as DNA: TGTGCCACCAGTGATTTGGACGGGCAGTCCTACAATGAGCAGTTCTTC.

V and J are TRBV7-2 and TRBJ1-5; TRBD1 aligns across 7 bases. With 2 bases clipped from V and 4 bases from J, the junction kept 8 bases outside the gene matches. This CDR3 region has 16 residues. Germline V gene data show CDR1 as SGHTA and CDR2 as FQGNSA. CDR3 in DNA: TGTGCCAGCAGCTTAATGACAGGGACATGGAATCAGCCCCAGCATTTT. This translates into CASSLMTGTWNQPQHF.

V and J are TRBV10-1 and TRBJ2-3, with 7 nucleotides matching TRBD2. Trimming took 10 bases from V and 7 from J; bases not matched to a gene: 14. The CDR3 is made up of 14 amino acids. The germline V gene encodes CDR1 WNHNN and CDR2 SYGVQD (reference sequence). The CDR3 is CANYEREPLYTQYF. The CDR3 bases are TGCGCCAACTACGAGCGGGAACCTCTGTATACGCAGTATTTT.

There are a few counts of this clonotype. The rearrangement links TRBV19 to TRBJ1-4; 7 bases fit TRBD1. Germline V lookup: CDR1 LNHDA, CDR2 SQIVND (reference sequence). This CDR3 region has 13 residues. Trimming took 8 bases from V and 8 from J; bases not matched to a gene: 8. The DNA of the CDR3 is TGTGCCAGTCGGGCCCAGGGGGAGGAAAAACTGTTTTTT. It codes for CASRAQGEEKLFF.

This clonotype was seen many times. The rearrangement links TRBV7-2 to TRBJ2-1, with 7 bases lining up with TRBD1. The CDR3 extends over 16 amino acids. Germline V lookup: CDR1 SGHTA, CDR2 FQGNSA. With V trimmed by 3 bases and J by 3 bases, 8 bases remained unmatched. The CDR3 nucleotides are TGTGCCAGCAGCTTTCTAGCCGGGACAGACTACAATGAGCAGTTCTTC. This sequence encodes CASSFLAGTDYNEQFF.